One sample yielded the 32 T cell receptor beta chains listed below, sequenced in a study of cytotoxic CD8 clonotypes in ibrutinib-treated CLL (dated by TCRdb to about 2021). To prepare the library, the immunoSEQ multiplex PCR assay was applied. The immuneACCESS repertoire file appears here via TCRdb, limited to in-frame rearrangements. These files lack a portion of the clones; in checked studies, under half of the deficit traces to unresolved V genes, and the cause of the others is not known. This sample holds about 92,000 clones; 60% to 80% were observed only once. Of the sample, around 24% is held by the ten largest clones. This specimen's time point label, per the study, means: roughly 2 years on ibrutinib. The input for sequencing was PBMCs, taken after 24 months of ibrutinib treatment. All receptors derive from a human donor with chronic lymphocytic leukemia.

J is TRBJ2-3 and V is TRBV6-6; D is undetermined. The CDR3 spans 15 residues. Germline CDR1 reads MNHNY; CDR2 reads SVGAGI (reference sequence). V lost 0 bases to trimming and J lost 1 base, with 8 bases between them. The CDR3 DNA reads as TGTGCCAGCAGTTACTCGTCGGGTCGCACAGATACGCAGTATTTT. Protein sequence: CASSYSSGRTDTQYF.

The chain combines TRBV7-3 with TRBJ1-2; 7 bases are a match to TRBD1. Per the germline V gene, CDR1 is SGHTA and CDR2 is FQGTGA. J was trimmed by 5 bases and V by 4 bases; bases with no gene match: 4. The CDR3 covers 13 residues. The chain's CDR3 is CASSSGQNYGYTF. CDR3 DNA: TGTGCCAGCAGCTCGGGACAGAATTATGGCTACACCTTC.

The chain is built from TRBV15 and TRBJ2-7, with 9 bases lining up with TRBD1. The CDR3 runs to 15 residues. V lost 1 base, J lost 7 bases, and 8 bases stayed unmatched. Per the germline V gene, CDR1 is LNHNV and CDR2 is YYDKDF (reference sequence). The CDR3 region is CATSRAGTGQKEQYF. As DNA, the CDR3 is TGTGCCACCAGCAGAGCCGGGACAGGGCAGAAAGAGCAGTACTTC.

The gene calls are TRBV5-1 and TRBJ2-6, with a weak D call TRBD2 (5 bases). Trimming removed 4 bases at V and 0 bases at J, with 8 bases between. This CDR3 has 15 residues. Looked up from germline, CDR1 is SGHRS and CDR2 is YFSETQ. CDR3 loop: CASSTGSSGANVLTF. CDR3 bases: TGCGCCAGCAGCACGGGGTCCTCTGGGGCCAACGTCCTGACTTTC.

The chain couples TRBV29-1 to TRBJ2-1; TRBD1 matches 7 bases. The CDR3 runs 16 residues. The V segment lost 0 bases and the J segment 4 bases; nucleotides outside the gene matches: 9. In germline, CDR1 is SQVTM, CDR2 ANQGSEA. CDR3 in amino acids: CSVEDPDRDTYNEQFF. The DNA of the CDR3 is TGCAGCGTTGAAGATCCAGACAGGGACACATACAATGAGCAGTTCTTC.

The chain employs TRBV6-1 and TRBJ2-1; D remains ambiguous. The CDR3 is made up of 16 amino acids. Germline V lookup: CDR1 MNHNS, CDR2 SASEGT. Trimming pared 2 bases from V and 0 bases from J, leaving 11 bases between. Written as DNA, the CDR3 is TGTGCCAGCAGTGAAAGGTGGGTTAGCTCCTACAATGAGCAGTTCTTC. It codes for CASSERWVSSYNEQFF.

CDR3 residues: CASSRLAGDNEQFF. In DNA, the CDR3 is TGTGCCAGCAGCAGACTAGCGGGAGACAATGAGCAGTTCTTC. The chain couples TRBV6-6 to TRBJ2-1; 12 bases map to TRBD2. The V gene end was trimmed by 6 bases and the J gene end by 5 bases; junction bases not matched to a gene: 2. Germline CDR1 is MNHNY and CDR2 is SVGAGI (reference sequence). The length of the CDR3 is 14 residues.

The CDR3 bases are TGTGCCAGCAGCCAAGTTCCCCGACAGGGAGGGACCCAGTACTTC. It translates to CASSQVPRQGGTQYF. J is TRBJ2-5 and V is TRBV14; possibly TRBD1 for D (7 bases). Between the trimmed V and J ends, which lost 1 base and 7 bases, there was a span of 16 bases. Germline V lookup: CDR1 SGHDN, CDR2 FVKESK. There are 15 residues in the CDR3.

The V and J genes are TRBV28 and TRBJ1-1; D gene uncertain. The V and J ends lost 2 bases and 0 bases respectively, with 7 bases between them. The CDR3 has 14 amino acids. The germline gives CDR1 MDHEN, CDR2 SYDVKM. This CDR3 reads CASSLRLVNTEAFF. The CDR3, as DNA: TGTGCCAGCAGTTTAAGGCTCGTGAACACTGAAGCTTTCTTT.

A few counts support this clone. The chain employs TRBV5-5 and TRBJ2-6; the match to TRBD1 covers 7 bases. CDR3 length: 16 residues. The J segment lost 0 bases and the V segment lost 6 bases, leaving 6 bases of the junction unmatched. Per germline, CDR1 SGHKS and CDR2 YYEKEE (reference sequence). CDR3 sequence: CASNTGQPSGANVLTF. The CDR3 region has the DNA TGTGCCAGCAATACGGGACAGCCCTCTGGGGCCAACGTCCTGACTTTC. The whole variable domain, filled in from reference TRBV5-5 and TRBJ2-6, reads DAGVTQSPTHLIKTRGQQVTLRCSPISGHKSVSWYQQVLGQGPQFIFQYYEKEERGRGNFPDRFSARQFPNYSSELNVNALLLGDSALYLCASNTGQPSGANVLTFGAGSRLTVL.

This clone was detected once. The chain joins TRBV14 to TRBJ1-2; TRBD1 aligns across 9 bases. Per germline, CDR1 SGHDN and CDR2 FVKESK. V lost 1 base and J lost 4; bases outside the gene matches: 7. The CDR3 has 16 residues. In DNA form, the CDR3 reads TGTGCCAGCAGCCAAGGCGATACAGGGGGCGGCTATGGCTACACCTTC. Its protein product is CASSQGDTGGGYGYTF.

The sample holds many counts of this clone. This rearrangement joins TRBV10-3 to TRBJ2-7; 7 positions agree with TRBD1. The germline gives CDR1 ENHRY, CDR2 SYGVKD. Trimming removed 2 bases from V and 8 bases from J; junction bases left unmatched: 6. The CDR3 totals 13 residues. The CDR3 spells CAISESGTEKQYF. For the CDR3, the DNA is TGTGCCATCAGTGAGAGTGGGACAGAGAAGCAGTACTTC.

This clone was seen once. The V call is TRBV7-6, the J call TRBJ2-7; TRBD2 might be the D (6 bases). The germline gives CDR1 SGHVS, CDR2 FNYEAQ. V lost 5 bases, J lost 7 bases, and 21 bases lay in between. CDR3 length: 15 residues. CDR3 protein: CASSQGAPGLLEQYF. In DNA form, the CDR3 reads TGTGCCAGCAGCCAGGGCGCCCCGGGACTCTTAGAGCAGTACTTC.

The rearrangement joins TRBV5-1 to TRBJ2-5; TRBD2 agrees at 14 bases. The CDR3 is 15 residues long. Losses at the gene ends were 3 bases for V and 4 bases for J; bases not matched to a gene: 2. Germline CDR1 SGHRS, CDR2 YFSETQ. CDR3: CASSSGTSGRETQYF. CDR3 nucleotides: TGCGCCAGCAGCTCCGGGACTAGCGGGAGAGAGACCCAGTACTTC.

The chain combines TRBV7-2 with TRBJ1-2; D perhaps matches TRBD1 (5 bases). The CDR3 is 14 amino acids. Between the trimmed V and J ends, which lost 1 base and 5 bases, there was a span of 11 bases. CDR1 is SGHTA, CDR2 FQGNSA, per germline. CDR3 DNA: TGTGCCAGCAGCTTAGAAAGGGCAGGGTATGGCTACACCTTC. Encoded protein: CASSLERAGYGYTF.

This clone was detected a few times. The chain recombines TRBV15 with TRBJ2-7; no clear D gene. V gave up 1 base and J gave up 5 bases, with 9 bases separating them. CDR3 length: 13 residues. Germline V gene sequence: CDR1 LNHNV, CDR2 YYDKDF (reference sequence). The CDR3 protein is CATSRAGRHEQYF. CDR3 DNA sequence: TGTGCCACCAGCAGAGCCGGGCGCCACGAGCAGTACTTC.

This clone was detected only a few times. The gene calls are TRBV27 and TRBJ2-5; 7 bases match TRBD1. Germline CDR1 is MNHEY and CDR2 is SMNVEV (reference sequence). V dropped 8 bases and J dropped 2; count of bases not matched to a gene: 11. This CDR3 is 15 amino acids long. The CDR3 nucleotides read TGTGCCAGCTACGGAGTACAGGGGTTACAAGAGACCCAGTACTTC. Translated: CASYGVQGLQETQYF.

J is TRBJ2-5 and V is TRBV10-2, with D perhaps matching TRBD1 or TRBD2 (7 bases each). This CDR3 is 15 amino acids long. Trimming took off 3 bases at V and 5 bases at J, with 16 bases between the two ends. Germline V gene lookup returns CDR1 WSHSY and CDR2 SAAADI. The CDR3 region is CASSDWEGARETQYF. The CDR3 nucleotides read TGCGCCAGCAGTGACTGGGAGGGGGCGCGTGAGACCCAGTACTTC.

The chain couples TRBV6-6 to TRBJ2-7; 10 bases align to TRBD2. Trimming removed 4 bases from V and 7 bases from J; junction bases left unmatched: 10. CDR3 length: 15 residues. Germline CDR1 is MNHNY and CDR2 is SVGAGI (reference sequence). The CDR3 protein is CASSSAGTSVGEQYF. The CDR3 DNA reads TGTGCCAGCAGTTCCGCCGGGACTAGCGTGGGGGAGCAGTACTTC.

The chain joins TRBV5-6 to TRBJ1-5; 9 bases agree with TRBD1. Germline-derived CDR1 and CDR2 are SGHDT and YYEEEE. V dropped 4 bases and J dropped 4; count of bases not matched to a gene: 12. The CDR3 consists of 17 residues. The CDR3 protein is CASSPSGTGTWNQPQHF. The CDR3 region has the DNA TGTGCCAGCAGCCCTTCCGGGACAGGGACTTGGAATCAGCCCCAGCATTTT. The entire variable domain, with the rest obtained from reference TRBV5-6 and TRBJ1-5, is as follows: DAGVTQSPTHLIKTRGQQVTLRCSPKSGHDTVSWYQQALGQGPQFIFQYYEEEERQRGNFPDRFSGHQFPNYSSELNVNALLLGDSALYLCASSPSGTGTWNQPQHFGDGTRLSIL.

This clone appeared once. This chain uses TRBV19 with TRBJ2-3, with D possibly TRBD1 on 5 matching bases. Trimming left V 4 bases short and J 9 bases short, with 11 bases between. The CDR3 sequence is 12 residues long. Germline V gene data show CDR1 as LNHDA and CDR2 as SQIVND (reference sequence). The CDR3 sequence is CASSTSGWTQYF. The CDR3 DNA follows: TGTGCCAGTAGTACCTCAGGGTGGACGCAGTATTTT.

The chain joins TRBV6-1 to TRBJ1-2; 8 nucleotides match TRBD1. The V and J ends lost 4 bases and 0 bases, in that order; junction bases with no gene match: 10. Germline values: CDR1 MNHNS, CDR2 SASEGT. There are 17 residues in the CDR3. The CDR3 DNA is TGTGCCAGCAGTGGTACAGGGGGACCATTTACTAACTATGGCTACACCTTC. Protein: CASSGTGGPFTNYGYTF.

The chain recombines TRBV15 with TRBJ2-2, with TRBD2 matching over 12 bases. The ends lost 8 bases at V and 6 bases at J; junction bases unmatched: 7. This CDR3 has 15 residues. Looked up from germline, CDR1 is LNHNV and CDR2 is YYDKDF (reference sequence). The CDR3 is CATGRLAGAAGELFF. The CDR3 DNA sequence: TGTGCCACCGGTCGACTAGCGGGAGCTGCCGGGGAGCTGTTTTTT.

This clone came up a few times. The chain uses TRBV6-1 and TRBJ1-2; D is uncertain. Germline assignment: CDR1 MNHNS and CDR2 SASEGT. V lost 7 bases to trimming and J lost 6 bases, with 12 bases between them. The CDR3 contains 12 residues. CDR3 region: CASTLRPDGYTF. The CDR3, as DNA: TGTGCCAGCACTCTTAGGCCAGATGGCTACACCTTC.

The genes are TRBV6-6 and TRBJ2-7, with D possibly being TRBD2 (6 bases). Trimming took 6 bases from V and 5 from J, leaving 14 bases between them. CDR1 MNHNY and CDR2 SVGAGI come from the germline V gene (reference sequence). CDR3 size: 13 residues. CDR3: CASSPREADEQYF. The CDR3 DNA follows: TGTGCCAGCAGCCCTAGGGAGGCGGACGAGCAGTACTTC.

The V and J genes are TRBV18 and TRBJ2-1; TRBD2 agrees at 9 bases. The CDR3 consists of 15 residues. After removal of 3 bases from V and 8 bases from J, the junction contained 8 bases not matched to a gene. Germline loops: CDR1 KGHSH, CDR2 LQKENI. The CDR3 reads CASSPRPSGVDEQFF. CDR3 DNA sequence: TGTGCCAGCTCACCGCGGCCTAGCGGGGTCGATGAGCAGTTCTTC.

The rearrangement joins TRBV20-1 to TRBJ2-1; D may be TRBD1 or TRBD2 (5 bases each). Germline assignment: CDR1 DFQATT and CDR2 SNEGSKA (reference sequence). The CDR3 has 11 amino acids. Trimming took off 3 bases at V and 9 bases at J, with 9 bases between the two ends. CDR3 sequence reads: CSARPGAEQFF. CDR3 nucleotide sequence: TGCAGTGCTAGGCCCGGGGCTGAGCAGTTCTTC.

The chain employs TRBV14 and TRBJ1-1; 7 nucleotides align to TRBD1. V shed 6 bases and J 4 bases; nucleotides not matched to a gene: 11. The CDR3 runs 15 residues. The germline gives CDR1 SGHDN, CDR2 FVKESK. Here the CDR3 reads CASSSSMAGGTEAFF. CDR3 bases: TGTGCCAGCAGTTCGAGTATGGCAGGGGGCACTGAAGCTTTCTTT.

V usage is TRBV11-2 and J usage is TRBJ1-1; 7 bases line up with TRBD1. Germline CDR1 SGHAT, CDR2 FQNNGV. V shed 2 bases, J shed 4 bases, and the junction held 7 bases outside the gene matches. The CDR3 runs to 15 residues. CDR3 residues: CASSLNRGMGTEAFF. The CDR3 DNA is TGTGCCAGCAGCTTAAACAGGGGTATGGGCACTGAAGCTTTCTTT.

The chain recombines TRBV7-7 with TRBJ2-7; D possibly matches TRBD1 or TRBD2 (5 bases each). CDR1 is SSHAT, CDR2 FNYEAQ, per germline (reference sequence). This CDR3 is built from 13 residues. V lost 5 bases, J lost 5 bases, and 13 bases lay in between. This chain's CDR3 is CASSHYRGDEQYF. CDR3 DNA sequence: TGTGCCAGCAGCCATTATCGGGGCGACGAGCAGTACTTC.

The gene calls are TRBV30 and TRBJ1-5; D gene ambiguous. This CDR3 has 14 amino acids. The germline V gene has CDR1 GTSNPN and CDR2 SVGIG (reference sequence). V was cut by 3 bases and J by 1 base, with 10 bases left in between. The CDR3 protein is CAWSTGLSNQPQHF. CDR3 in DNA: TGTGCCTGGAGCACTGGACTGAGCAATCAGCCCCAGCATTTT. Full variable domain (outside the CDR3, taken from reference TRBV30 and TRBJ1-5): SQTIHQWPATLVQPVGSPLSLECTVEGTSNPNLYWYRQAAGRGLQLLFYSVGIGQISSEVPQNLSASRPQDRQFILSSKKLLLSDSGFYLCAWSTGLSNQPQHFGDGTRLSIL.

The CDR3 spells CASSKVGQGGGNQPQHF. The CDR3 region has the DNA TGTGCCAGCAGCAAAGTGGGGCAGGGAGGGGGCAATCAGCCCCAGCATTTT. This sequence joins TRBV21-1 and TRBJ1-5. TRBV21-1 is recorded as a pseudogene. This CDR3 is built from 17 residues.